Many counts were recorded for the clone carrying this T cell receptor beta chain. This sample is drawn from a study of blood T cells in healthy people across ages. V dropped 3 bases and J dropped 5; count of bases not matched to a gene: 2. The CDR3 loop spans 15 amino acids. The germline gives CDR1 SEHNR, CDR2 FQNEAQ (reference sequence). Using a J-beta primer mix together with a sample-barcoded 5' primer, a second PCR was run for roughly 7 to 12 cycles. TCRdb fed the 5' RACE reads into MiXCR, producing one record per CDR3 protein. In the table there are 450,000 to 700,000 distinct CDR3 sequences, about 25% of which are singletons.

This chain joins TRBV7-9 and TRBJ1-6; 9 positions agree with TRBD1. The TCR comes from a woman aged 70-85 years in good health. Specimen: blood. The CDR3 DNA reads TGTGCCAGCAGCTTTGGGGACAGGGATAATTCACCCCTCCACTTT. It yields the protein CASSFGDRDNSPLHF.